This is a list of T cell receptor beta chains from one sample in a study of beta chain features in type 1 diabetes. Generated by immunoSEQ multiplex PCR, the TCRdb table keeps only in-frame clones and is missing some. Of 350,000 or so clones in the sample, about 19% were seen once. The sequenced sample consisted of naive CD4+ T cells from blood. The receptors here all came from a woman aged 18-29 years in good health. Each CDR3 is given without its conserved first and last residue. The D gene is left open where the match is weak. Only part of the rows carry a size: once, few, many, or a class if the clone is expanded.

TRBJ2-3	few	TRBD2	TRBV9	ASSASTSGRGGDTQY
TRBJ2-2	-	TRBD1	TRBV7-9	ASSSQGSTGELF
TRBJ1-1	once	-	TRBV5-1	ASSLVAGVNTEAF
TRBJ1-1	-	-	TRBV2	ASSGYRTNTEAF
TRBJ2-5	-	-	TRBV18	ASSPQGGLQETQY
TRBJ1-5	-	-	TRBV2	ASSDRGGNQPQH
TRBJ2-3	-	TRBD2	TRBV5-1	ASSLASGSADTQY
TRBJ1-1	-	-	TRBV5-6	ASTRQASFEAF
TRBJ2-3	-	TRBD1	TRBV7-2	ASSSGRRGGRIDTQY
TRBJ2-7	-	-	TRBV9	ASSVVAQSYEQY
TRBJ2-1	few	-	TRBV30	AWSVEIEQF
TRBJ1-4	-	-	TRBV18	ASSPIGSSNEKLF
TRBJ2-1	-	TRBD2	TRBV7-2	ASSLERGSYNEQF
TRBJ1-5	few	-	TRBV29-1	SVGEGNQPQH
TRBJ1-2	-	TRBD1	TRBV4-1	ASSQPDRVYGYT
TRBJ1-3	-	TRBD1	TRBV7-9	ASSLATTGWQNTIY
TRBJ1-1	few	TRBD1	TRBV30	AWTTGTVMDTEAF
TRBJ2-5	few	-	TRBV2	ASSERETQY
TRBJ2-5	once	-	TRBV7-2	ASSLEGGTLQETQY
TRBJ1-4	-	TRBD1	TRBV23-1	ASRRDREVEEKLF
TRBJ1-2	few	-	TRBV5-1	ASSFEREGYT
TRBJ2-7	-	TRBD2	TRBV10-3	ATSTRERYEQY
TRBJ2-5	-	-	TRBV18	ASSLQGTVETQY
TRBJ1-5	-	-	TRBV5-1	ASSRNQPQH
TRBJ2-7	-	-	TRBV2	ASSERIYEQY
TRBJ2-7	few	-	TRBV30	AWSWRGHEQY
TRBJ1-1	-	TRBD1	TRBV6-5	ASSPGQGARGGAF
TRBJ1-3	-	-	TRBV5-4	ASSLPAGNTIY
TRBJ2-7	few	-	TRBV29-1	SVEVRPGGLGEQY
TRBJ2-1	few	-	TRBV7-2	ASSLRRAQGGEQF
TRBJ2-1	-	TRBD2	TRBV18	ASSPVLSGGDTNEQF
TRBJ2-3	-	TRBD1	TRBV7-3	ASSLGQGHVGTQY
TRBJ2-5	few	-	TRBV29-1	SFGRGLLETQY
TRBJ2-4	few	TRBD1	TRBV2	ASQQGPLA
TRBJ2-7	-	TRBD2	TRBV30	ALSQAGVEQY
TRBJ1-3	-	TRBD1	TRBV5-1	ASSKAGTGVSSGNTIY
TRBJ2-2	-	TRBD2	TRBV30	AWTTYERGDTGELF
TRBJ2-3	once	TRBD2	TRBV5-6	ASSPRDWAGDTDTQY
TRBJ2-7	-	-	TRBV29-1	SVAGSDSSYEQY
TRBJ1-2	-	-	TRBV21-1	ASSQNLRLYGYT
TRBJ2-1	few	TRBD1	TRBV5-1	ASSLGDRGNNEQF
TRBJ2-3	-	-	TRBV6-1	ASTTEGDTQY
TRBJ2-7	-	-	TRBV7-9	ASSAPDIYEQY
TRBJ1-1	-	-	TRBV18	ASRTGTHNEAF
TRBJ2-2	-	-	TRBV9	ASSVRTTGTGELF
TRBJ1-4	few	-	TRBV29-1	SVEVQLDEKLF
TRBJ1-2	-	-	TRBV9	ASSVLSGTYGYT
TRBJ2-5	few	TRBD1	TRBV2	ASTWTGERETQY
TRBJ1-2	-	-	TRBV7-9	ASSLGQSVVYYGYT
TRBJ2-5	-	-	TRBV9	ASSVDSRSRGQY
TRBJ2-3	-	TRBD2	TRBV7-9	ASSTSGKSTDTQY
TRBJ2-1	-	TRBD1	TRBV10-3	AISRTGDNEQF
TRBJ2-1	few	TRBD2	TRBV6-1	ASSDSTSGYNEQF
TRBJ2-7	-	TRBD2	TRBV6-5	ASSPTSGALGEQY
TRBJ2-5	few	TRBD1	TRBV4-3	ASSHVTGGETQY